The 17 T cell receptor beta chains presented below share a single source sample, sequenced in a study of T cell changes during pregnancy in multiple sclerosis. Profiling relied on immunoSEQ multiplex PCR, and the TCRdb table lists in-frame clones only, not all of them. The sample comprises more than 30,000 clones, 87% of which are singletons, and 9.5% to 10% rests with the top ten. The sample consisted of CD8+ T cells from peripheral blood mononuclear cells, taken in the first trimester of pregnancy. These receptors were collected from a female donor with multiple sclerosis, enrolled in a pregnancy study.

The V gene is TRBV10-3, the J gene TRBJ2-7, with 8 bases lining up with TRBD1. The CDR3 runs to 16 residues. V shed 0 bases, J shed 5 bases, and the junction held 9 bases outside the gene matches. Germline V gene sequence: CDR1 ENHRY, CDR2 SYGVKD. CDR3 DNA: TGTGCCATCAGTGAGTCACGAGGGACAGGTGATGACGAGCAGTACTTC. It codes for CAISESRGTGDDEQYF.

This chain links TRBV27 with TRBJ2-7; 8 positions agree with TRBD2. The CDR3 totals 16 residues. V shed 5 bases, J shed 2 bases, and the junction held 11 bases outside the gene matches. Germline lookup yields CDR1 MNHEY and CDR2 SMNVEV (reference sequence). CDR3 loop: CASSPSGGARTYEQYF. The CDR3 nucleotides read TGTGCCAGCAGTCCATCGGGGGGGGCAAGAACCTACGAGCAGTACTTC.

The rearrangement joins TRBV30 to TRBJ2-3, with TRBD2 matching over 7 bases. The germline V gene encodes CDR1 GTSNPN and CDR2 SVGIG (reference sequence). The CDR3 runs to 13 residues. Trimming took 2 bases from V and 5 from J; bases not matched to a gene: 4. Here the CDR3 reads CAWSPGGGDTQYF. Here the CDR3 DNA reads TGTGCCTGGAGTCCGGGGGGTGGAGATACGCAGTATTTT.

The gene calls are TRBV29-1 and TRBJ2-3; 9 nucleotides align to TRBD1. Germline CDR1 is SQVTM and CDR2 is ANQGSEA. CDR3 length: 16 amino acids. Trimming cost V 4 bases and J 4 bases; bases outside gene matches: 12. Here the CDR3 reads CSVADPTGGWADTQYF. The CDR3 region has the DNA TGCAGCGTTGCAGATCCTACAGGGGGCTGGGCAGATACGCAGTATTTT.

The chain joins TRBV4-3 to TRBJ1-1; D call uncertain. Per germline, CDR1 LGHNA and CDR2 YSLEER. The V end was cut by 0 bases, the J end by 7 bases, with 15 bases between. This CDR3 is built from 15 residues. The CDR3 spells CASSQDRGLRGEAFF. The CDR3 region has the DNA TGCGCCAGCAGCCAAGATCGAGGGCTTAGAGGTGAAGCTTTCTTT.

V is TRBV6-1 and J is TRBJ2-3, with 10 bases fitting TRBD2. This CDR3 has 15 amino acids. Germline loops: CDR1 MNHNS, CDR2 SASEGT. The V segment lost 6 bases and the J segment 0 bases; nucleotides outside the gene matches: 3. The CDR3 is CASRWTSGSTDTQYF. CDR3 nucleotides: TGTGCCAGCAGGTGGACTAGCGGAAGCACAGATACGCAGTATTTT.

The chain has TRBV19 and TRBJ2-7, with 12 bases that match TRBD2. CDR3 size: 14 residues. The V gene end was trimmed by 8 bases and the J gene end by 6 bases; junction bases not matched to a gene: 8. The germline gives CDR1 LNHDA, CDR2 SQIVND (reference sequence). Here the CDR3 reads CASSTTSGSAEQYF. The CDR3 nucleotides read TGTGCCAGTTCCACGACTAGCGGGAGTGCCGAGCAGTACTTC.

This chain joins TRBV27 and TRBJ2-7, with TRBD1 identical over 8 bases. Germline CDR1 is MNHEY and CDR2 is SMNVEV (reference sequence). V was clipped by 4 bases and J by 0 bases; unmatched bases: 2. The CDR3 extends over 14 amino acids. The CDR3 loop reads CASSYGQGSYEQYF. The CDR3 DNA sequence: TGTGCCAGCAGTTACGGACAGGGCTCCTACGAGCAGTACTTC.

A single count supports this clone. The CDR3 DNA reads TGTGCCAGCAGCTCAGGACTAGCGGGAGAGGCAGATACGCAGTATTTT. Its protein product is CASSSGLAGEADTQYF. This sequence joins TRBV7-3 and TRBJ2-3; 13 nucleotides line up with TRBD2. This CDR3 is built from 16 residues. CDR1 and CDR2 from the germline V gene are SGHTA and FQGTGA. The J segment lost 4 bases and the V segment lost 4 bases, leaving 5 bases of the junction unmatched.

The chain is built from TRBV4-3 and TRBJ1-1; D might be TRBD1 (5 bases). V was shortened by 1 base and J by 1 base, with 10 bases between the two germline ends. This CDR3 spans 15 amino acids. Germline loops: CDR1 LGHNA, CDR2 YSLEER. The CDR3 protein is CASSQGIRENTEAFF. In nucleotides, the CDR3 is TGCGCCAGCAGCCAAGGGATCAGGGAGAACACTGAAGCTTTCTTT.

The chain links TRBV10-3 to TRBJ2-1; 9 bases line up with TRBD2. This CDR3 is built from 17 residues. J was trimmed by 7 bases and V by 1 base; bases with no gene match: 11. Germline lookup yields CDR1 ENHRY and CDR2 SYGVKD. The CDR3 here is CAISELMRSSGANEQFF. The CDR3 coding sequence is TGTGCCATCAGTGAGTTGATGCGGTCTAGCGGGGCGAATGAGCAGTTCTTC.

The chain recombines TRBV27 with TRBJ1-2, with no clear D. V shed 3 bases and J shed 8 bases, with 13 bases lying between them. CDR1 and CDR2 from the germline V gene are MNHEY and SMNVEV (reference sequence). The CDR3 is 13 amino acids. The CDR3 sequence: CASSFLQGEGYTF. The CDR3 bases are TGTGCCAGCAGTTTTCTGCAAGGAGAAGGCTACACCTTC.

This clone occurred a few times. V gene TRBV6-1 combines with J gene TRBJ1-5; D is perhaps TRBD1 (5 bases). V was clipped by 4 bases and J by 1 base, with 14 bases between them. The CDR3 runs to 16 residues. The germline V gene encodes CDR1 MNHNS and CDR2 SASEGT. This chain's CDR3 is CASSGEGRVSNQPQHF. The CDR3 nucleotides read TGTGCCAGCAGTGGAGAAGGCAGGGTAAGCAATCAGCCCCAGCATTTT.

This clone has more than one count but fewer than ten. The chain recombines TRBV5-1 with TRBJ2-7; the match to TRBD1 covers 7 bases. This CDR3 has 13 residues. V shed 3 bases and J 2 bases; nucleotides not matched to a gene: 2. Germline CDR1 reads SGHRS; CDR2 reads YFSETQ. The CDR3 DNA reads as TGCGCCAGCAGCTATGACAGGGCCTACGAGCAGTACTTC. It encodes CASSYDRAYEQYF.

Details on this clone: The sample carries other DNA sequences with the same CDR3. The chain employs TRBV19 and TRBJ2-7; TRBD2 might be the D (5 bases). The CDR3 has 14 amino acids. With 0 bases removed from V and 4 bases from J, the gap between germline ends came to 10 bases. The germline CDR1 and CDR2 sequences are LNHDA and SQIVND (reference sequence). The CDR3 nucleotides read TGTGCCAGTAGTATAGATCTCGAGGGTTACGAGCAGTACTTC. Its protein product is CASSIDLEGYEQYF.

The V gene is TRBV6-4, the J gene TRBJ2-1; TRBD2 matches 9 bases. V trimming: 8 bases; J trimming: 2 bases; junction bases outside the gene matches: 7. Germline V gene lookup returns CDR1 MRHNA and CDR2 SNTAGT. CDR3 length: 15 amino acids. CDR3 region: CASGEVAGAYNEQFF. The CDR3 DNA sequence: TGTGCCAGCGGGGAGGTAGCGGGGGCCTACAATGAGCAGTTCTTC.

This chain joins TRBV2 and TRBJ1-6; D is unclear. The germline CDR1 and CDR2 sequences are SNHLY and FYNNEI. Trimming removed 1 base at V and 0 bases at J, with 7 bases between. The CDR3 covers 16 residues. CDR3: CASSEGASSYNSPLHF. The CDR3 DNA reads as TGTGCCAGCAGTGAAGGAGCGAGCTCCTATAATTCACCCCTCCACTTT.